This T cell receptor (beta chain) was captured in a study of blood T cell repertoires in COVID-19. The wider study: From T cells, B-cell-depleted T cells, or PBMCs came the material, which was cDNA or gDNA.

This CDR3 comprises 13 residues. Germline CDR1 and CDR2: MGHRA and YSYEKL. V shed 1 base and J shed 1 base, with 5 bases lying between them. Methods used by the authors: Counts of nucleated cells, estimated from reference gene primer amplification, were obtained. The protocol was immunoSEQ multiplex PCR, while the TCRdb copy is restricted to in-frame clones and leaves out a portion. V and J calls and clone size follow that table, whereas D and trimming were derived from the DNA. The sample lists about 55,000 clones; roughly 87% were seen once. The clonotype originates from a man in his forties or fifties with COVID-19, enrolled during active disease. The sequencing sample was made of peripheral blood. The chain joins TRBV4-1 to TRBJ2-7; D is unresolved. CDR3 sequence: CASSQGDSYEQYF. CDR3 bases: TGCGCCAGCAGCCAAGGAGATTCCTACGAGCAGTACTTC.